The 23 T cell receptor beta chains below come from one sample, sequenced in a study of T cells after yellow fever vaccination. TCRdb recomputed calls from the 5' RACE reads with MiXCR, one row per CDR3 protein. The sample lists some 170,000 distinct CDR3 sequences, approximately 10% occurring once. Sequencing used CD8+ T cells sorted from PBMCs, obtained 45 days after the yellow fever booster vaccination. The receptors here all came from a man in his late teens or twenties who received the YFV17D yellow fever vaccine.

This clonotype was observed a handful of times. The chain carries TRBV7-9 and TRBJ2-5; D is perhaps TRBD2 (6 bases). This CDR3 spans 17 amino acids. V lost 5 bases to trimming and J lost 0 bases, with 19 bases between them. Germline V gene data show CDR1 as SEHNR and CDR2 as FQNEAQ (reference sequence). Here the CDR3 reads CASSITGLGGNQETQYF. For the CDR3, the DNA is TGTGCCAGCAGCATCACCGGGCTGGGGGGTAACCAAGAGACCCAGTACTTC.

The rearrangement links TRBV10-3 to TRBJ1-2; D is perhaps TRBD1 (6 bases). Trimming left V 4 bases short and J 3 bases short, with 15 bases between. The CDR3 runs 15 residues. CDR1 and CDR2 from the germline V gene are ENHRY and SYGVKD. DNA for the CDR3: TGTGCCATCAGTGGACAGGAATCCCTTGACTATGGCTACACCTTC. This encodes CAISGQESLDYGYTF.

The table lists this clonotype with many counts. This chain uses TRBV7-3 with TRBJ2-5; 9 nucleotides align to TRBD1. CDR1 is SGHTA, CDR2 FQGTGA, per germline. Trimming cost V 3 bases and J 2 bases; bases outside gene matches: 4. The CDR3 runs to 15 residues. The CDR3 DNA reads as TGTGCCAGCAGCTTGACGGGGACAGGGCAAGAGACCCAGTACTTC. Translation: CASSLTGTGQETQYF.

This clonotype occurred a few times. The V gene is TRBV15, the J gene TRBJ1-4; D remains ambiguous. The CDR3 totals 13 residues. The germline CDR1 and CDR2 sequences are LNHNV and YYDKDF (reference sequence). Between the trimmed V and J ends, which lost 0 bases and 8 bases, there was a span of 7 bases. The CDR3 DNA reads TGTGCCACCAGCAGAGATGGAGGGGAAAAACTGTTTTTT. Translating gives CATSRDGGEKLFF.

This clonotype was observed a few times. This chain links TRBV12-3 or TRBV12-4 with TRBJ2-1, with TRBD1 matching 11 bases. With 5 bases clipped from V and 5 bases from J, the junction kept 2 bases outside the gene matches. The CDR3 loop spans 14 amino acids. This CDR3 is CASSRDRGNNEQFF. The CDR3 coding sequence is TGTGCCAGCAGTAGGGACAGGGGGAACAATGAGCAGTTCTTC.

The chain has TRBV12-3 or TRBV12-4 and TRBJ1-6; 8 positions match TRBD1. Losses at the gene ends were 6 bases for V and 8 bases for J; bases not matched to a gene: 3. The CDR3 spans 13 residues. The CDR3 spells CASREQGDSPLHF. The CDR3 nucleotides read TGTGCCAGCAGGGAACAGGGGGATTCACCCCTCCACTTT.

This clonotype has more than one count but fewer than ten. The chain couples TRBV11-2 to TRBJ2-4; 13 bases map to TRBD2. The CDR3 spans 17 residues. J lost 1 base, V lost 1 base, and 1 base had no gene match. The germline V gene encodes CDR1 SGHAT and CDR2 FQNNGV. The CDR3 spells CASSLGGLAGAKNIQYF. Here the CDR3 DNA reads TGTGCCAGCAGCTTAGGGGGACTAGCGGGGGCCAAAAACATTCAGTACTTC.

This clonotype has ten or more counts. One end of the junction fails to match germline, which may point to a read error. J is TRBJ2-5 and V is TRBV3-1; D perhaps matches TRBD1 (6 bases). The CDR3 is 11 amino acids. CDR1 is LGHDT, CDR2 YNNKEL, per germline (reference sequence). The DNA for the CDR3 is TGCGCCAGCAGCCAGGGGGAGACCCAGTACTTC. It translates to CASSQGETQYF.

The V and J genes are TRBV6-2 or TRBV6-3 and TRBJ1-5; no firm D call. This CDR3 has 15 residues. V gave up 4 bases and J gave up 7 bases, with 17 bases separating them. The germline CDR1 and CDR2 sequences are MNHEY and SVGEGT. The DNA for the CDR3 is TGTGCCAGCAGTTTCTCCCTTGGGGAAGGACAGCCCCAGCATTTT. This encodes CASSFSLGEGQPQHF.

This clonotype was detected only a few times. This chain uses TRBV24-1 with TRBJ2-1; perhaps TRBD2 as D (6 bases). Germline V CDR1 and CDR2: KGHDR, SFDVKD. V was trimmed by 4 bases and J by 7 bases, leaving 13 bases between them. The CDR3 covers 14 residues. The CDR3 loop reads CATSEPDYPNEQFF. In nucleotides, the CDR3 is TGTGCCACCAGTGAGCCGGACTACCCAAATGAGCAGTTCTTC.

The CDR3 reads CASSLRDRSYEQYF. The DNA for the CDR3 is TGTGCCAGCAGTTTAAGGGACAGAAGCTACGAGCAGTACTTC. This rearrangement joins TRBV27 to TRBJ2-7; 7 bases map to TRBD1. V gave up 2 bases and J gave up 3 bases; unmatched junction bases: 4. CDR3 length: 14 amino acids. The germline gives CDR1 MNHEY, CDR2 SMNVEV (reference sequence).

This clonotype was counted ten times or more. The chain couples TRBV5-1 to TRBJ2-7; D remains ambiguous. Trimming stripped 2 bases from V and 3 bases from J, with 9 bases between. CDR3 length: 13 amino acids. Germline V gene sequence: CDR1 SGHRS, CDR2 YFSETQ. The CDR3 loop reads CASSLGNIYEQYF. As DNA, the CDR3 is TGCGCCAGCAGCTTAGGGAATATCTACGAGCAGTACTTC.

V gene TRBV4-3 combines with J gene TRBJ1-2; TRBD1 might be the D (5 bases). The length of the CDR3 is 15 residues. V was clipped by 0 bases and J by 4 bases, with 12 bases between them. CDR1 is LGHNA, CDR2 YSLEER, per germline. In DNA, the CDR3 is TGCGCCAGCAGCCAAGATTTAGGCGGGACCTATGGCTACACCTTC. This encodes CASSQDLGGTYGYTF.

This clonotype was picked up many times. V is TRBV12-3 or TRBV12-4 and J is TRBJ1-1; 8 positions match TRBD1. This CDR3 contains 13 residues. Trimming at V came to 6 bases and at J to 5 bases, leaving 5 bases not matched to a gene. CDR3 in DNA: TGTGCCAGCAGGACAGGGGTGGGGACTGAAGCTTTCTTT. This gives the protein CASRTGVGTEAFF.

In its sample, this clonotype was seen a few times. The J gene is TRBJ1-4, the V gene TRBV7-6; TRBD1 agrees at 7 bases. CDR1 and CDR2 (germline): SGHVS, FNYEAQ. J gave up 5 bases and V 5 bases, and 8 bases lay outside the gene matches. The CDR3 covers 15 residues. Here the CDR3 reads CASSVKTGINEKLFF. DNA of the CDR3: TGTGCCAGCAGCGTAAAGACAGGGATAAATGAAAAACTGTTTTTT.

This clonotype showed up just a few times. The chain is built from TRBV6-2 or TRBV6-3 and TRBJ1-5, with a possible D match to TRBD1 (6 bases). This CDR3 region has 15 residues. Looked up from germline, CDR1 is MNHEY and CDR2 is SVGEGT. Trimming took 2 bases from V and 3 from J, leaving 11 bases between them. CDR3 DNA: TGTGCCAGCAGTTACCCGGACAGTTACAATCAGCCCCAGCATTTT. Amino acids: CASSYPDSYNQPQHF.

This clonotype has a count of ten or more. The CDR3 here is CASSLGSGGIYNEQFF. As DNA, the CDR3 is TGTGCCAGCAGCTTAGGTAGCGGGGGGATCTACAATGAGCAGTTCTTC. This chain connects TRBV7-6 to TRBJ2-1, with 10 nucleotides matching TRBD2. The CDR3 covers 16 residues. The J segment lost 3 bases and the V segment lost 1 base, leaving 3 bases of the junction unmatched. The germline V gene has CDR1 SGHVS and CDR2 FNYEAQ.

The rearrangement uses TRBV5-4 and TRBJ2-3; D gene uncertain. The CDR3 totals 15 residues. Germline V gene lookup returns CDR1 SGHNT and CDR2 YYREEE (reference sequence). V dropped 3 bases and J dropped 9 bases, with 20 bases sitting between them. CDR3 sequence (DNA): TGTGCCAGCAGCTCCTGGGCCGAAGATCCGACAACGCAGTATTTT. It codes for CASSSWAEDPTTQYF. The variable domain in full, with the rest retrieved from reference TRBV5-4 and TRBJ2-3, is ETGVTQSPTHLIKTRGQQVTLRCSSQSGHNTVSWYQQALGQGPQFIFQYYREEENGRGNFPPRFSGLQFPNYSSELNVNALELDDSALYLCASSSWAEDPTTQYFGPGTRLTVL.

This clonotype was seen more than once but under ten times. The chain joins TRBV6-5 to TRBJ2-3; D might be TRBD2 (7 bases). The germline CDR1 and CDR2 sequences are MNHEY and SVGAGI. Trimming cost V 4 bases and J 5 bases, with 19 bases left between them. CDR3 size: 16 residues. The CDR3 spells CASSSKDGGLRDTQYF. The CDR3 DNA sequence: TGTGCCAGCAGTTCCAAGGACGGGGGGCTCAGAGATACGCAGTATTTT.

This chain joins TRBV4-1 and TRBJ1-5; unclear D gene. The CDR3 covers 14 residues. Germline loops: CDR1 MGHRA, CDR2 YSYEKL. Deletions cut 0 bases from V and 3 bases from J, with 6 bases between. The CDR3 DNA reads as TGCGCCAGCAGCCAAGAAGGAGTCAATCAGCCCCAGCATTTT. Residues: CASSQEGVNQPQHF.

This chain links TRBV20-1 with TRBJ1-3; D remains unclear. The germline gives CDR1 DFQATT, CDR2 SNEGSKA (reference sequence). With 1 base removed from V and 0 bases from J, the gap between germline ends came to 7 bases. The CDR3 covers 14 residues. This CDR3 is CSARAWDSGNTIYF. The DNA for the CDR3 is TGCAGTGCTAGAGCCTGGGACTCTGGAAACACCATATATTTT.

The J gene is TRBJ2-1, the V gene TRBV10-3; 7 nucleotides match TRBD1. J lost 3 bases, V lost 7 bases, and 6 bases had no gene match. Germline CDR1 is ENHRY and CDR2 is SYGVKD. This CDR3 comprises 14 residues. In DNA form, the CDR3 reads TGTGCCATCAACAGACAGGGAGACTACAATGAGCAGTTCTTC. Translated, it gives CAINRQGDYNEQFF.

CDR3 coding DNA: TGTGCCATCAAAGGAGGGGGCTACGAGCAGTACTTC. Amino acid sequence: CAIKGGGYEQYF. V and J are TRBV6-6 and TRBJ2-7; possibly TRBD1 or TRBD2 for D (6 bases each). Germline V gives CDR1 MNHNY, CDR2 SVGAGI (reference sequence). This CDR3 region has 12 residues. Trimming shortened V by 10 bases and J by 3 bases, and 13 bases separated the two germline ends.